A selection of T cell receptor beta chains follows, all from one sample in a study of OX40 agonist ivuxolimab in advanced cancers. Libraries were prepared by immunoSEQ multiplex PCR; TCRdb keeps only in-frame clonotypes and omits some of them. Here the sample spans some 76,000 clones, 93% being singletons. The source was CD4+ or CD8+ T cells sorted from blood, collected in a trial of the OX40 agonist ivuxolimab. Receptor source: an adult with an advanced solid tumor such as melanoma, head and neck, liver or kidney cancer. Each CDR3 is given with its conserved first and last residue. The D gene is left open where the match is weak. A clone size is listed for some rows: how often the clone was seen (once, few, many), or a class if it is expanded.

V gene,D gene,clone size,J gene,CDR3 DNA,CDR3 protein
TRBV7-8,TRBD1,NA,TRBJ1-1,TGTGCCAGCAGCTTAGGGGGGACAGGGAACACTGAAGCTTTCTTT,CASSLGGTGNTEAFF
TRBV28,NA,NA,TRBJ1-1,TGTGCCAGCACCCCCGGGGGGCTCACTGAAGCTTTCTTT,CASTPGGLTEAFF
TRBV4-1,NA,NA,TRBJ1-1,TGCGCCAGCAGCCAAGATTTAATCAAAGCTTTCTTT,CASSQDLIKAFF
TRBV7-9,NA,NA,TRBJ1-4,TGTGCCAGCAGCTTGGCGGACAGTTGGGCAAAACTGTTTTTT,CASSLADSWAKLFF
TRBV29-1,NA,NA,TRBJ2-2,TGCAGCGTTGAAGCGGGAGTAGGTACCGGGGAGCTGTTTTTT,CSVEAGVGTGELFF
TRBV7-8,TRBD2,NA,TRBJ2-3,TGTGCCAGCAGCTACGGCGGGGGATCGGGCACAGATACGCAGTATTTT,CASSYGGGSGTDTQYF
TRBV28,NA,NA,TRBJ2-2,TGTGCCAGCAGTTTGGCCGGGGAGCTGTTTTTT,CASSLAGELFF
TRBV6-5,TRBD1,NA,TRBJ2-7,TGTGCCAGCAGTCCCGGGAAGGGGGCATACGAGCAGTACTTC,CASSPGKGAYEQYF
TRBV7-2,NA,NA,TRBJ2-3,TGTGCCAGCAGCTCGCCCTCTCCCCCCACAGATACGCAGTATTTT,CASSSPSPPTDTQYF
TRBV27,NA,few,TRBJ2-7,TGTGCCAGCAGTTTAGGGGTACATACCCTCTACGAGCAGTACTTC,CASSLGVHTLYEQYF
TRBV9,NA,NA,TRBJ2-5,TGTGCCAGCAGCGTAGGAGATCGGCGGACCCGAACAGAGACCCAGTACTTC,CASSVGDRRTRTETQYF
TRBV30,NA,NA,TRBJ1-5,TGTGCCTGGACCCACCCGGGGGGAAGCAATCAGCCCCAGCATTTT,CAWTHPGGSNQPQHF
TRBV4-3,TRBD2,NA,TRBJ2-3,TGCGCCAGCAGCCAAGGGAGCGGGGGCGTCACAGATACGCAGTATTTT,CASSQGSGGVTDTQYF
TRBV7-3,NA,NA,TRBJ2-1,TGTGCCAGCAGCTTAGGGCGCAATGAGCAGTTCTTC,CASSLGRNEQFF
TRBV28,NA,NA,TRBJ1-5,TGTGCCACCTTTCTACAGGGTTCCAATCAGCCCCAGCATTTT,CATFLQGSNQPQHF
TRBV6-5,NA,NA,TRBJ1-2,TGTGCCAGCAGTTATGGAGGGGTAGGGGGCTACACCTTC,CASSYGGVGGYTF
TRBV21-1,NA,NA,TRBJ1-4,TGTGCCAGCAGCAAAGTGCGGGGAGCCGATACAACTAATGAAAAACTGTTTTTT,CASSKVRGADTTNEKLFF
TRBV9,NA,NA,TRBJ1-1,TGTGCCAGCAGCGTATTTTTCTCCGGGAACACTGAAGCTTTCTTT,CASSVFFSGNTEAFF
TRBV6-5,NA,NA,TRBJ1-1,TGTGCCAGCAGTTACGGGCAGACGAACACTGAAGCTTTCTTT,CASSYGQTNTEAFF
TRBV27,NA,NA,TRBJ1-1,TGTGCCAGCAGTTTAACCTTCGGGGGCGGCACTGAAGCTTTCTTT,CASSLTFGGGTEAFF
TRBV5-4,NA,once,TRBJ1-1,TGTGCCAGCAGCTTGGGCGGGTATGTCACTGAAGCTTTCTTT,CASSLGGYVTEAFF
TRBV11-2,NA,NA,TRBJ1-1,TGTGCCAGCAGCTTAGTGGGCACTGAAGCTTTCTTT,CASSLVGTEAFF
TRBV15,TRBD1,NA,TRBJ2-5,TGTGCCACCAGCATCTCGACAGGGCCCCAAGAGACCCAGTACTTC,CATSISTGPQETQYF
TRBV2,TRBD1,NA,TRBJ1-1,TGTGCCAGCAGAGGACAGGGGCCCATGAACACTGAAGCTTTCTTT,CASRGQGPMNTEAFF